This TCR beta chain was sequenced during a study of blood T cell repertoires in COVID-19. Looking at the study overall: Sites across the United States, Italy and Spain contributed samples from acute and convalescent COVID-19. From T cells, B-cell-depleted T cells, or PBMCs came the material, which was cDNA or gDNA.

Authors' analysis steps: Estimation of nucleated cell counts was performed using reference gene primer amplification. The data were produced by immunoSEQ multiplex PCR, yet TCRdb's version contains in-frame clones alone and is incomplete. The D gene and trimming were derived from the DNA, and the V and J assignments and clone size from that table. The sample records tens of thousands of clones, approximately 83% being singletons. Germline CDR1 is MNHEY and CDR2 is SMNVEV (reference sequence). The CDR3 is made up of 18 amino acids. The V segment lost 4 bases and the J segment 3 bases; nucleotides outside the gene matches: 14.

Input material: peripheral blood. The rearrangement uses TRBV27 and TRBJ2-2; 7 bases line up with TRBD1. The TCR sequence derives from a man between 70 and 80 years old with acute or convalescent COVID-19. Here the CDR3 reads CASSSPTRQGWDTGELFF. The CDR3 DNA is TGTGCCAGCAGTTCCCCGACTCGACAGGGTTGGGACACCGGGGAGCTGTTTTTT.